A single sample gave rise to the 29 T cell receptor beta chains below, sequenced in a study of blood T cells in healthy people across ages. The second PCR ran roughly 6 to 11 cycles with a sample-barcoded 5' primer and J-beta primers. Each CDR3 protein gets one entry after TCRdb re-called the 5' RACE reads with MiXCR. The table lists about 670,000 distinct CDR3 sequences, roughly 41% of them singletons. The sequenced sample consisted of blood. Source of these receptors: an elderly man in good health.

This clonotype was counted only a few times. The chain joins TRBV29-1 to TRBJ2-3; 9 bases map to TRBD1. The CDR3 is made up of 18 amino acids. Germline V lookup: CDR1 SQVTM, CDR2 ANQGSEA. The trim removed 2 bases at V and 2 bases at J, leaving 14 bases unmatched. The CDR3 is CSVERQGVAGASTDTQYF. In nucleotides, the CDR3 is TGCAGCGTTGAAAGACAGGGGGTTGCGGGAGCCTCCACAGATACGCAGTATTTT.

V is TRBV12-3 or TRBV12-4 and J is TRBJ2-7; no definite D call. This CDR3 region has 14 residues. Trimming left V 6 bases short and J 2 bases short, with 14 bases between. DNA for the CDR3: TGTGCCAGCAGCCCCCTGGGCGCGCCCTACGAGCAGTACTTC. Amino acids: CASSPLGAPYEQYF.

The rearrangement links TRBV7-2 to TRBJ2-4, with 7 bases aligning to TRBD1. Trimming took 5 bases from V and 5 from J; bases not matched to a gene: 9. Germline assignment: CDR1 SGHTA and CDR2 FQGNSA. CDR3 length equals 15 residues. The CDR3 loop is CASSRQTGIENIQYF. The CDR3 coding sequence is TGTGCCAGCAGCCGTCAGACAGGGATCGAAAACATTCAGTACTTC.

Here the CDR3 DNA reads TGTGCCAGCAGTTACCCGTACCCCGGGAGGAATGAGCAGTTCTTC. Protein sequence: CASSYPYPGRNEQFF. The genes are TRBV6-2 or TRBV6-3 and TRBJ2-1, with 7 bases identical to TRBD2. With V trimmed by 2 bases and J by 7 bases, 8 bases remained unmatched. CDR3 length: 15 residues. Looked up from germline, CDR1 is MNHEY and CDR2 is SVGEGT.

This clonotype was counted many times. This sequence joins TRBV10-3 and TRBJ2-5, with D possibly TRBD2 on 5 matching bases. The CDR3 is 12 amino acids. V lost 11 bases and J 3 bases, leaving 13 bases between the germline ends. From germline, CDR1 is ENHRY and CDR2 SYGVKD. The CDR3 reads CASSGPKETQYF. The CDR3 nucleotides are TGTGCCTCGAGCGGACCGAAAGAGACCCAGTACTTC.

This clonotype came up a few times. The chain recombines TRBV6-2 or TRBV6-3 with TRBJ2-2; D is possibly TRBD1 or TRBD2 (5 bases each). V was trimmed by 7 bases and J by 8 bases, leaving 14 bases between them. Germline V gives CDR1 MNHEY, CDR2 SVGEGT. CDR3 length equals 13 residues. Here the CDR3 reads CASTRESSGELFF. CDR3 nucleotide sequence: TGTGCCAGCACCAGGGAGTCCTCGGGGGAGCTGTTTTTT.

The genes are TRBV6-2 or TRBV6-3 and TRBJ2-4; 9 positions match TRBD2. The J call is uncertain, as TRBJ2-5 better fits the DNA end. The CDR3 has 13 residues. In germline, CDR1 is MNHEY, CDR2 SVGEGT. CDR3 coding DNA: TGTGCCAGCTCCGGACTAGCGAAAGAGACCCAGTACTTC. Protein product: CASSGLAKETQYF.

At least ten counts were recorded for this clonotype. This chain joins TRBV7-2 and TRBJ2-1; the D is unclear. Gene TRBJ2-7 matches the end of the DNA better, so the J call may be wrong. This CDR3 is 14 amino acids long. Germline V gives CDR1 SGHTA, CDR2 FQGNSA. CDR3: CASSLSISYNEQYF. CDR3 DNA: TGTGCCAGCAGCTTAAGCATCAGCTACAATGAGCAGTACTTC.

This clonotype was recorded a few times. A much larger clonotype is one base distant, so this may be a read error. The chain couples TRBV7-9 to TRBJ2-7, with D perhaps TRBD1 (5 bases). CDR3 length equals 13 residues. V lost 5 bases, J lost 7 bases, and 15 bases lay in between. Germline CDR1 and CDR2: SEHNR and FQNEAQ (reference sequence). This CDR3 is CASSPWGEDEQYF. CDR3 DNA: TGTGCCAGCAGCCCATGGGGCGAGGATGAGCAGTACTTC.

The rearrangement uses TRBV6-1 and TRBJ1-5, with 8 bases fitting TRBD1. Germline CDR1 and CDR2: MNHNS and SASEGT. V shed 7 bases and J 2 bases; nucleotides not matched to a gene: 16. This CDR3 has 18 residues. The CDR3 bases are TGTGCCAGCAATAGGTCCGGACAGGGTGGACTACGCAATCAGCCCCAGCATTTT. Protein product: CASNRSGQGGLRNQPQHF.

Worth noting for this clonotype: One end of the junction does not line up with germline, which may come from a read error. V gene TRBV15 combines with J gene TRBJ1-1; D gene ambiguous. This CDR3 spans 14 amino acids. CDR1 and CDR2 from the germline V gene are LNHNV and YYDKDF (reference sequence). For the CDR3, the DNA is TGTGCCACCAGCCGAGATCCAGGGAACACTGAAGCTTTCTTT. Amino acids: CATSRDPGNTEAFF.

This clonotype was picked up one time. The junction and the germline gene differ at one end; a read error may be behind it. This chain joins TRBV6-2 or TRBV6-3 and TRBJ2-5, with D unresolved. Germline loops: CDR1 MNHEY, CDR2 SVGEGT. This CDR3 has 16 amino acids. The CDR3 loop is CASKNERTRSQEAQYF. The CDR3, as DNA: TGTGCCAGCAAGAACGAACGGACGCGTAGTCAAGAGGCCCAGTACTTC.

The V and J genes are TRBV20-1 and TRBJ2-1; D is perhaps TRBD2 (6 bases). Germline CDR1 and CDR2: DFQATT and SNEGSKA (reference sequence). The CDR3 covers 14 residues. CDR3 region: CRGSSGEAYNEQFF. As DNA, the CDR3 is TGCAGGGGGTCGTCGGGAGAAGCCTACAATGAGCAGTTCTTC.

This chain links TRBV7-2 with TRBJ2-7; 12 positions agree with TRBD2. The CDR3 spans 17 residues. CDR1 and CDR2 from the germline V gene are SGHTA and FQGNSA. Trimming took 3 bases from V and 2 from J; bases not matched to a gene: 8. The CDR3 nucleotides are TGTGCCAGCAGCTTGACTAGCGGGAGTCCCGAACCCTACGAGCAGTACTTC. The encoded protein is CASSLTSGSPEPYEQYF.

The rearrangement links TRBV20-1 to TRBJ2-7; D not resolved. With 1 base removed from V and 1 base from J, the gap between germline ends came to 5 bases. CDR3 length: 12 residues. Germline CDR1 reads DFQATT; CDR2 reads SNEGSKA (reference sequence). CDR3 nucleotides: TGCAGTGCTAGAGTGGGGTCCTACGAGCAGTACTTC. Translating gives CSARVGSYEQYF.

This clonotype was counted only a few times. The rearrangement joins TRBV4-3 to TRBJ2-6; TRBD1 matches 11 bases. The CDR3 covers 19 residues. V shed 0 bases, J shed 1 base, and the junction held 5 bases outside the gene matches. Germline assignment: CDR1 LGHNA and CDR2 YSLEER. The CDR3 here is CASSQDTGTGGSGANVLTF. CDR3 bases: TGCGCCAGCAGCCAAGACACCGGGACAGGGGGATCTGGGGCCAACGTCCTGACTTTC.

The V and J genes are TRBV30 and TRBJ2-7; possible D gene TRBD1, 6 bases. V was shortened by 7 bases and J by 0 bases, with 13 bases between the two germline ends. Germline CDR1 and CDR2: GTSNPN and SVGIG (reference sequence). This CDR3 spans 13 amino acids. The CDR3 protein is CALHDRTSYEQYF. CDR3 bases: TGTGCCTTACACGACAGGACCTCCTACGAGCAGTACTTC.

This clonotype was picked up a small number of times. This chain joins TRBV20-1 and TRBJ2-5, with 10 bases fitting TRBD1. This CDR3 has 17 residues. Germline CDR1 DFQATT, CDR2 SNEGSKA (reference sequence). V trimming: 6 bases; J trimming: 3 bases; junction bases outside the gene matches: 16. CDR3 coding DNA: TGCAGTGCCGGGACAGGGGTGGGTCGGGTCAATAAAGAGACCCAGTACTTC. Its protein product is CSAGTGVGRVNKETQYF.

V usage is TRBV20-1 and J usage is TRBJ2-6; TRBD1 might be the D (6 bases). In germline, CDR1 is DFQATT, CDR2 SNEGSKA (reference sequence). This CDR3 has 16 amino acids. Trimming cost V 3 bases and J 4 bases, with 16 bases left between them. The CDR3 here is CSASQSPGVGANVLTF. In DNA form, the CDR3 reads TGCAGTGCTAGCCAATCCCCAGGGGTGGGGGCCAACGTCCTGACTTTC.

A few counts support this clonotype. CDR3 protein: CSADQHMNTEAFF. CDR3 nucleotides: TGCAGTGCTGATCAGCACATGAACACTGAAGCTTTCTTT. This chain connects TRBV29-1 to TRBJ1-1; D unresolved. The CDR3 has 13 amino acids. Germline V gene data show CDR1 as SQVTM and CDR2 as ANQGSEA.

At least ten counts were recorded for this clonotype. V usage is TRBV29-1 and J usage is TRBJ2-5, with TRBD2 matching over 7 bases. The CDR3 runs to 14 residues. The trim removed 3 bases at V and 5 bases at J, leaving 9 bases unmatched. Germline assignment: CDR1 SQVTM and CDR2 ANQGSEA. CDR3 bases: TGCAGCGTTGAGGGGCGCGGGAGTGGGGAGACCCAGTACTTC. This gives the protein CSVEGRGSGETQYF.

This clonotype was seen more than once but under ten times. The chain combines TRBV20-1 with TRBJ2-7; the match to TRBD1 covers 8 bases. CDR3 length: 17 residues. Germline CDR1 reads DFQATT; CDR2 reads SNEGSKA (reference sequence). Germline trimming cut 5 bases from V and 2 bases from J; bases unmatched to any gene: 17. Here the CDR3 DNA reads TGCAGTGCTGGGCGGGACAGGATAATAGCGGCCACCTACGAGCAGTACTTC. Translation gives CSAGRDRIIAATYEQYF.

The chain recombines TRBV5-6 with TRBJ1-5; the D gene is possibly TRBD1 (6 bases). The germline V gene encodes CDR1 SGHDT and CDR2 YYEEEE. CDR3 length: 16 residues. V lost 4 bases and J lost 1, with 15 bases in between. This CDR3 reads CASSLKTGGSNQPQHF. The CDR3 DNA sequence: TGTGCCAGCAGCCTGAAGACAGGCGGGAGCAATCAGCCCCAGCATTTT.

This clonotype was detected only a few times. The J gene is TRBJ2-7, the V gene TRBV6-5; TRBD2 agrees at 13 bases. With V trimmed by 4 bases and J by 3 bases, 0 bases remained unmatched. CDR1 is MNHEY, CDR2 SVGAGI, per germline. This CDR3 region has 14 residues. CDR3 in DNA: TGTGCCAGCAGTTGGACTAGCGGGAGCTACGAGCAGTACTTC. It specifies CASSWTSGSYEQYF.

This clonotype was detected a few times. The CDR3 here is CASSLLGQLQETQYF. In DNA form, the CDR3 reads TGTGCCAGCAGTTTGTTGGGTCAGCTCCAAGAGACCCAGTACTTC. The chain has TRBV12-3 or TRBV12-4 and TRBJ2-5, with D uncertain. The CDR3 has 15 amino acids. Trimming pared 3 bases from V and 1 base from J, leaving 12 bases between.

This clonotype was seen a few times. The gene calls are TRBV29-1 and TRBJ1-2; D is unclear. The V end was cut by 3 bases, the J end by 1 base, with 6 bases between. CDR1 SQVTM and CDR2 ANQGSEA come from the germline V gene. The CDR3 contains 12 residues. CDR3: CSVDRSNYGYTF. Written as DNA, the CDR3 is TGCAGCGTTGACAGGAGTAACTATGGCTACACCTTC.

In regard to this clonotype: A read error may explain this, as a much larger clone is one base away. This CDR3 reads CSVDTDREGGDTQYF. The CDR3 DNA sequence: TGCAGCGTTGATACCGACCGGGAGGGAGGAGATACGCAGTATTTT. The rearrangement links TRBV29-1 to TRBJ2-3, with 8 bases fitting TRBD2. The V and J ends lost 3 bases and 5 bases, in that order; junction bases with no gene match: 10. CDR1 is SQVTM, CDR2 ANQGSEA, per germline. The CDR3 is 15 residues long.

This chain connects TRBV4-1 to TRBJ2-1, with TRBD1 matching over 7 bases. This CDR3 is built from 14 residues. The germline V gene has CDR1 MGHRA and CDR2 YSYEKL. Losses at the gene ends were 1 base for V and 5 bases for J; bases not matched to a gene: 2. The CDR3 DNA follows: TGCGCCAGCAGCCAAGGAGGACAGGACAATGAGCAGTTCTTC. It is translated as CASSQGGQDNEQFF.

This clonotype has only a few counts. The chain carries TRBV28 and TRBJ2-7; TRBD2 matches at 7 bases. Unmatched junction bases numbered 9, after V lost 3 bases and J lost 7 bases. CDR3 length equals 14 residues. Germline CDR1 reads MDHEN; CDR2 reads SYDVKM. The CDR3, as DNA: TGTGCCAGCAGTTTGGGGGGGAGTAGCAATGAGCAGTACTTC. Translating gives CASSLGGSSNEQYF.